What follows are 23 T cell receptor beta chains derived from one specimen sequenced in a study of vaccination effects on CD4 cells after COVID-19. Peptide-pool stimulation followed by sequencing identified expanded antigen-specific CD4+ clonotypes in the ViraFEST assay. Around day 10 of culture, CD4+ T cells were separated out. This individual tested PCR-positive for SARS-CoV-2 infection between March and December 2020. Participants were vaccinated with two doses of either the BNT162b2 or mRNA-1273 vaccine. Some clones are missing from TCRdb's copy, which holds only in-frame ones; the method was immunoSEQ multiplex PCR. Here the sample spans some 17,000 clones, 76% being singletons. These receptors have no identified antigens. This sample comprised CD4+ T cells from PBMCs cultured with SARS-CoV-2 spike peptides, obtained after COVID-19 vaccination. The receptors originated from a human donor who had a prior SARS-CoV-2 infection.

CDR3 in amino acids: CAISNRAGANVLTF. As DNA, the CDR3 is TGCGCCATCTCAAACAGGGCTGGGGCCAACGTCCTGACTTTC. The rearrangement links TRBV5-1 to TRBJ2-6, with D maybe TRBD1 (6 bases). The CDR3 contains 14 residues. V was shortened by 9 bases and J by 2 bases, with 12 bases between the two germline ends. Per germline, CDR1 SGHRS and CDR2 YFSETQ. Full variable domain (rest looked up from reference TRBV5-1 and TRBJ2-6): KAGVTQTPRYLIKTRGQQVTLSCSPISGHRSVSWYQQTPGQGLQFLFEYFSETQRNKGNFPGRFSGRQFSNSRSEMNVSTLELGDSALYLCAISNRAGANVLTFGAGSRLTVL.

Only a few counts were recorded for this clone. The genes are TRBV4-2 and TRBJ1-2, with TRBD1 identical over 7 bases. The V gene end was trimmed by 4 bases and the J gene end by 3 bases; junction bases not matched to a gene: 8. Germline CDR1 reads LGHNA; CDR2 reads YNFKEQ. The CDR3 runs to 15 residues. CDR3 in amino acids: CASSRLTGPDYGYTF. The CDR3 DNA is TGTGCCAGCAGCCGACTGACAGGGCCCGACTATGGCTACACCTTC.

This chain joins TRBV7-2 and TRBJ1-1; unclear D gene. This CDR3 comprises 13 residues. V dropped 5 bases and J dropped 3 bases, with 10 bases sitting between them. Germline values: CDR1 SGHTA, CDR2 FQGNSA. The CDR3 DNA reads TGTGCCAGCAGCCCTAGACGGTACACTGAAGCTTTCTTT. Translation gives CASSPRRYTEAFF.

CDR3 residues: CASSTPRNLSHVLTF. The CDR3 DNA reads TGTGCCAGTAGTACCCCGAGGAACCTATCGCACGTCCTGACTTTC. V gene TRBV19 combines with J gene TRBJ2-6; unclear D gene. Trimming removed 4 bases at V and 11 bases at J, with 18 bases between. The CDR3 totals 15 residues. In germline, CDR1 is LNHDA, CDR2 SQIVND (reference sequence).

The genes are TRBV3-1 (or the pseudogene TRBV3-2) and TRBJ1-2; 10 positions match TRBD1. The germline V gene encodes CDR1 LGHDT and CDR2 YNNKEL (reference sequence). There are 14 residues in the CDR3. V was clipped by 1 base and J by 8 bases; unmatched bases: 4. The CDR3 is CASSQGQGAGGYTF. CDR3 nucleotides: TGTGCCAGCAGCCAAGGACAGGGGGCGGGCGGCTACACCTTC.

V and J are TRBV18 and TRBJ2-3; D ambiguous. CDR1 KGHSH and CDR2 LQKENI come from the germline V gene. This CDR3 is built from 14 residues. V was pared by 4 bases and J by 2 bases, with 10 bases between. This chain's CDR3 is CASSRRTNTDTQYF. CDR3 nucleotide sequence: TGTGCCAGCTCACGCCGCACCAACACAGATACGCAGTATTTT.

The genes are TRBV19 and TRBJ2-1; a weak D match, TRBD1 (5 bases). The V end lost 4 bases, the J end lost 12 bases, and 19 bases lay between the germline ends. The CDR3 runs to 14 residues. In germline, CDR1 is LNHDA, CDR2 SQIVND (reference sequence). CDR3 DNA: TGTGCCAGTAGTACCAGGAATAGGGGTAGGGGGCAGTTCTTC. Encoded protein: CASSTRNRGRGQFF.

The chain combines TRBV27 with TRBJ2-7, with D perhaps TRBD1 or TRBD2 (6 bases each). Germline CDR1 reads MNHEY; CDR2 reads SMNVEV (reference sequence). V lost 6 bases and J lost 4, with 19 bases in between. CDR3 length: 15 residues. The CDR3 DNA sequence: TGTGCCAGCAGCCCGGGGGCCCGGTCCCTATACGAGCAGTACTTC. Encoded protein: CASSPGARSLYEQYF.

This clone has just one count. The V gene is TRBV19, the J gene TRBJ1-2; 7 bases align to TRBD1. The CDR3 extends over 13 amino acids. After removal of 6 bases from V and 6 bases from J, the junction contained 7 bases not matched to a gene. Germline CDR1 LNHDA, CDR2 SQIVND (reference sequence). Here the CDR3 DNA reads TGTGCCAGTAGAACCGGGACAGTGAATGGCTACACCTTC. Its protein is CASRTGTVNGYTF.

The CDR3 here is CSALDNYGYTF. CDR3 DNA: TGCAGTGCTCTGGATAACTATGGCTACACCTTC. This chain links TRBV20-1 with TRBJ1-2, with no clear D. CDR3 length equals 11 residues. V lost 5 bases, J lost 1 base, and 5 bases lay in between. The V gene's germline CDR1 is DFQATT and CDR2 SNEGSKA (reference sequence).

CDR3 sequence reads: CASSNRQGYSNQPQHF. For the CDR3, the DNA is TGTGCCAGCAGTAACCGACAGGGTTATAGCAATCAGCCCCAGCATTTT. V and J are TRBV6-6 and TRBJ1-5; the match to TRBD1 covers 7 bases. CDR1 is MNHNY and CDR2 is SVGAGI in the germline V gene (reference sequence). CDR3 size: 16 residues. The V gene end was trimmed by 5 bases and the J gene end by 0 bases; junction bases not matched to a gene: 7.

CDR3 DNA: TGTGCCAGCAGCGTATCGGGAAGCGGGGGAACGCAAGAGACCCAGTACTTC. It is translated as CASSVSGSGGTQETQYF. The rearrangement joins TRBV9 to TRBJ2-5; 8 bases are a match to TRBD2. CDR1 is SGDLS, CDR2 YYNGEE, per germline. The CDR3 contains 17 residues. V dropped 1 base and J dropped 2; count of bases not matched to a gene: 10.

The rearrangement links TRBV3-1 (or the pseudogene TRBV3-2) to TRBJ1-5; unclear D gene. The CDR3 spans 16 residues. V lost 1 base to trimming and J lost 6 bases, with 16 bases between them. CDR1 is LGHDT, CDR2 YNNKEL, per germline (reference sequence). DNA of the CDR3: TGTGCCAGCAGCCAAGCGGGCGCGGGAACAACTCAGCCCCAGCATTTT. It encodes CASSQAGAGTTQPQHF.

This chain joins TRBV18 and TRBJ1-2; D is uncertain. V lost 3 bases and J 4 bases, leaving 12 bases between the germline ends. The germline gives CDR1 KGHSH, CDR2 LQKENI. This CDR3 has 14 amino acids. CDR3 in amino acids: CASSPGNAGYGYTF. CDR3 nucleotides: TGTGCCAGCTCACCGGGAAATGCGGGCTATGGCTACACCTTC.

This clone was observed once. J is TRBJ2-5 and V is TRBV5-6, with D possibly called TRBD1 or TRBD2 (5 bases each). Germline CDR1 and CDR2: SGHDT and YYEEEE. This CDR3 has 16 residues. V gave up 4 bases and J gave up 2 bases, with 18 bases separating them. The CDR3, as DNA: TGTGCCAGCAGCCGCACCATACGGGGCAGGCAAGAGACCCAGTACTTC. Amino acids: CASSRTIRGRQETQYF.

This chain connects TRBV6-5 to TRBJ2-3; 8 bases are a match to TRBD2. Germline V CDR1 and CDR2: MNHEY, SVGAGI. Losses at the gene ends were 4 bases for V and 6 bases for J; bases not matched to a gene: 12. This CDR3 has 16 amino acids. The chain's CDR3 is CASSSPGRGLADTQYF. DNA of the CDR3: TGTGCCAGCAGTTCGCCCGGGAGGGGGTTGGCGGATACGCAGTATTTT.

The chain has TRBV7-3 and TRBJ1-1, with D maybe TRBD1 (6 bases). This CDR3 region has 14 residues. Trimming pared 0 bases from V and 3 bases from J, leaving 8 bases between. Looked up from germline, CDR1 is SGHTA and CDR2 is FQGTGA. CDR3: CASSLTGGDTEAFF. As DNA, the CDR3 is TGTGCCAGCAGCTTAACAGGGGGGGACACTGAAGCTTTCTTT.

A single count supports this clone. The chain has TRBV5-1 and TRBJ2-2, with D tentatively TRBD1 (6 bases). V gave up 3 bases and J gave up 6 bases, with 18 bases separating them. Germline V gene data show CDR1 as SGHRS and CDR2 as YFSETQ. CDR3 length: 16 amino acids. This chain's CDR3 is CASSYRQDLSPGELFF. In DNA form, the CDR3 reads TGCGCCAGCAGCTACCGACAGGACCTCTCACCCGGGGAGCTGTTTTTT. Combining the CDR3 with reference TRBV5-1 and TRBJ2-2 gives the whole variable domain KAGVTQTPRYLIKTRGQQVTLSCSPISGHRSVSWYQQTPGQGLQFLFEYFSETQRNKGNFPGRFSGRQFSNSRSEMNVSTLELGDSALYLCASSYRQDLSPGELFFGEGSRLTVL.

The table lists this clone with a count of one. The gene calls are TRBV2 and TRBJ2-5; D is possibly TRBD1 or TRBD2 (6 bases each). The CDR3 sequence is 13 residues long. V gave up 5 bases and J gave up 5 bases, with 12 bases separating them. Germline CDR1 and CDR2: SNHLY and FYNNEI. The CDR3 DNA reads TGTGCCAGCAGTCCGGACAGCGGGGAGACCCAGTACTTC. This encodes CASSPDSGETQYF.

The V gene is TRBV5-4, the J gene TRBJ1-6, with D unclear. V lost 0 bases, J lost 10 bases, and 11 bases lay in between. Germline CDR1 and CDR2: SGHNT and YYREEE (reference sequence). The CDR3 runs 14 residues. The CDR3 protein is CASSLEGVWSPLHF. The CDR3 region has the DNA TGTGCCAGCAGCTTGGAGGGAGTTTGGTCACCCCTCCACTTT.

The chain couples TRBV6-5 to TRBJ2-7; 9 nucleotides agree with TRBD1. Germline V CDR1 and CDR2: MNHEY, SVGAGI. V was clipped by 6 bases and J by 4 bases; unmatched bases: 10. The CDR3 contains 15 residues. CDR3 nucleotide sequence: TGTGCCAGCAGGAGAACACGGGACAGGGTATACGAGCAGTACTTC. It is translated as CASRRTRDRVYEQYF.

V usage is TRBV9 and J usage is TRBJ1-1; no firm D call. CDR1 is SGDLS and CDR2 is YYNGEE in the germline V gene. The CDR3 spans 14 residues. V shed 4 bases and J shed 1 base, with 11 bases lying between them. The CDR3 sequence is CASSPWTGNTEAFF. In nucleotides, the CDR3 is TGTGCCAGCAGCCCTTGGACGGGGAACACTGAAGCTTTCTTT.

The V gene is TRBV11-3, the J gene TRBJ2-3; D gene ambiguous. The CDR3 has 13 residues. V lost 2 bases and J lost 6, with 9 bases in between. Looked up from germline, CDR1 is SGHNT and CDR2 is YENEEA. The CDR3 region is CASSLFPTDTQYF. In nucleotides, the CDR3 is TGTGCCAGCAGCTTATTCCCCACCGATACGCAGTATTTT.